A selection of T cell receptor beta chains follows, all from one sample in a study of blood T cell repertoires in COVID-19. Sequenced by immunoSEQ multiplex PCR; TCRdb stores in-frame clones only, minus some. The data show about 210,000 clones, with roughly 85% seen just once and about 2.4% held by the top ten. Sequencing was carried out using peripheral blood. The receptors were gathered from a woman aged 65 to 85 with COVID-19, enrolled during active disease. The CDR3 runs from the conserved cysteine through the conserved F or W. The order of the fields is J gene, clone size, V gene, D gene, CDR3 DNA, CDR3 protein. The D gene is left open where the match is weak. Only some rows state a clone size, as once, few, many or a class for expanded clones.

j_gene: TRBJ1-2; abundance: -; v_gene: TRBV6-6; d_gene: TRBD1; CDR3nt: TGTGCCAGCAGTTACTCGAACAGGGGAAATGGCTACACCTTC; CDR3aa: CASSYSNRGNGYTF
j_gene: TRBJ2-7; abundance: -; v_gene: TRBV18; d_gene: -; CDR3nt: TGTGCCAGCTCACCTCAACTAAGCTCCTACGAGCAGTACTTC; CDR3aa: CASSPQLSSYEQYF
j_gene: TRBJ1-1; abundance: -; v_gene: TRBV5-1; d_gene: -; CDR3nt: TGCGCCAGCAGCTTGGATTCTTCGTCCACAGGGACCGATGAAGCTTTCTTT; CDR3aa: CASSLDSSSTGTDEAFF
j_gene: TRBJ2-1; abundance: -; v_gene: TRBV3-1/TRBV3-2; d_gene: -; CDR3nt: TGTGCCAGCAGCCAAGATGCGAGCGCGAATGAGCAGTTCTTC; CDR3aa: CASSQDASANEQFF
j_gene: TRBJ2-5; abundance: -; v_gene: TRBV6-5; d_gene: TRBD1; CDR3nt: TGTGCCAGCAGAAAGACAGGGCTGGAGACCCAGTACTTC; CDR3aa: CASRKTGLETQYF
j_gene: TRBJ2-1; abundance: -; v_gene: TRBV6-5; d_gene: TRBD2; CDR3nt: TGTGCCAGCAGTTACTTAGGACTAGCGGGTGGGAATGAGCAGTTCTTC; CDR3aa: CASSYLGLAGGNEQFF
j_gene: TRBJ1-2; abundance: -; v_gene: TRBV6-5; d_gene: TRBD1; CDR3nt: TGTGCCAGCAGTTACTCGAGGCAGGGGGCAAGCTATGGCTACACCTTC; CDR3aa: CASSYSRQGASYGYTF
j_gene: TRBJ2-1; abundance: -; v_gene: TRBV29-1; d_gene: TRBD2; CDR3nt: TGCAGCGTTGAGCCACTAGCGGGTGAGCAGTTCTTC; CDR3aa: CSVEPLAGEQFF
j_gene: TRBJ2-3; abundance: few; v_gene: TRBV4-2; d_gene: -; CDR3nt: TGTGCCAGCAAGGAGAGCTTGGGGGGGGCGACAGATACGCAGTATTTT; CDR3aa: CASKESLGGATDTQYF
j_gene: TRBJ2-5; abundance: -; v_gene: TRBV5-5; d_gene: TRBD1; CDR3nt: TGTGCCAGCAGCCCCACCCCTAGGGGGCAGGTAGAGTCCCAGTACTTC; CDR3aa: CASSPTPRGQVESQYF
j_gene: TRBJ2-1; abundance: -; v_gene: TRBV11-3; d_gene: TRBD1; CDR3nt: TGTGCCAGCAGCTTAGGGACAGGGGGCTACAATGAGCAGTTCTTC; CDR3aa: CASSLGTGGYNEQFF
j_gene: TRBJ2-1; abundance: few; v_gene: TRBV7-2; d_gene: TRBD2; CDR3nt: TGTGCCAGCAGCTTCACTAGCGGGGGATACAATGAGCAGTTCTTC; CDR3aa: CASSFTSGGYNEQFF
j_gene: TRBJ1-3; abundance: -; v_gene: TRBV19; d_gene: -; CDR3nt: TGTGCCAGTAGTATGAACGGAGCCTCTGGAAACACCATATATTTT; CDR3aa: CASSMNGASGNTIYF
j_gene: TRBJ1-3; abundance: few; v_gene: TRBV18; d_gene: TRBD1; CDR3nt: TGTGCCAGCTCACCCGGACAGGCCGGAAACACCATATATTTT; CDR3aa: CASSPGQAGNTIYF
j_gene: TRBJ1-3; abundance: -; v_gene: TRBV3-1/TRBV3-2; d_gene: TRBD1; CDR3nt: TGTGCCAGCAGCCTACGACAGGGGGCTGACACCATATATTTT; CDR3aa: CASSLRQGADTIYF
j_gene: TRBJ2-1; abundance: -; v_gene: TRBV5-1; d_gene: -; CDR3nt: TGCGCCAGCAGCTTGGCACCACCCGGAGGTGGCGGGACCTACAATGAGCAGTTCTTC; CDR3aa: CASSLAPPGGGGTYNEQFF
j_gene: TRBJ1-2; abundance: -; v_gene: TRBV19; d_gene: -; CDR3nt: TGTGCCAGTAGTATAGGACTGAGCTATGGCTACACCTTC; CDR3aa: CASSIGLSYGYTF
j_gene: TRBJ1-3; abundance: -; v_gene: TRBV18; d_gene: -; CDR3nt: TGTGCCAGCTCACCACCGACAAGCAGCTCTGGAAACACCATATATTTT; CDR3aa: CASSPPTSSSGNTIYF
j_gene: TRBJ1-4; abundance: -; v_gene: TRBV19; d_gene: TRBD1; CDR3nt: TGTGCCAGTAGTTCCCTATGGACAGGGAGTGAAAAACTGTTTTTT; CDR3aa: CASSSLWTGSEKLFF
j_gene: TRBJ2-7; abundance: -; v_gene: TRBV19; d_gene: TRBD2; CDR3nt: TGTGCCAGTAGAGCGGGAGTCCCCCCCTACGAGCAGTACTTC; CDR3aa: CASRAGVPPYEQYF
j_gene: TRBJ1-1; abundance: -; v_gene: TRBV19; d_gene: -; CDR3nt: TGTGCCAGTAGTATATTAGGGAGAGGGTACACTGAAGCTTTCTTT; CDR3aa: CASSILGRGYTEAFF
j_gene: TRBJ2-2; abundance: -; v_gene: TRBV11-2; d_gene: -; CDR3nt: TGTGCCAGCAGCCAACTTGGGGGGAAGAACACCGGGGAGCTGTTTTTT; CDR3aa: CASSQLGGKNTGELFF
j_gene: TRBJ1-5; abundance: -; v_gene: TRBV9; d_gene: -; CDR3nt: TGTGCCAGCAGCGTAGGGGGCCAGGGTAATCAGCCCCAGCATTTT; CDR3aa: CASSVGGQGNQPQHF
j_gene: TRBJ2-3; abundance: -; v_gene: TRBV5-1; d_gene: TRBD2; CDR3nt: TGCGCCAGCAGCTTCCAGCGGGGGGGCGGACGCACAGATACGCAGTATTTT; CDR3aa: CASSFQRGGGRTDTQYF
j_gene: TRBJ1-1; abundance: once; v_gene: TRBV19; d_gene: -; CDR3nt: TGTGCCAGTAAGGGGCGGCCGAACACTGAAGCTTTCTTT; CDR3aa: CASKGRPNTEAFF
j_gene: TRBJ2-7; abundance: -; v_gene: TRBV7-9; d_gene: -; CDR3nt: TGTGCCAGCAGCTCTCCGGCAGGGCCACCCTACGAGCAGTACTTC; CDR3aa: CASSSPAGPPYEQYF
j_gene: TRBJ2-2; abundance: -; v_gene: TRBV18; d_gene: -; CDR3nt: TGTGCCAGCTCACCACCAGGAACAGCCACCGGGGAGCTGTTTTTT; CDR3aa: CASSPPGTATGELFF
j_gene: TRBJ2-7; abundance: -; v_gene: TRBV12-3/TRBV12-4; d_gene: TRBD1; CDR3nt: TGTGCCAGCAGTTTATCAGGGGGCAAGGAGCAGTACTTC; CDR3aa: CASSLSGGKEQYF
j_gene: TRBJ1-5; abundance: -; v_gene: TRBV10-2; d_gene: TRBD1; CDR3nt: TGCGCCAGCAGTGACCCTTCCGGACAGGGATATAGCAATCAGCCCCAGCATTTT; CDR3aa: CASSDPSGQGYSNQPQHF
j_gene: TRBJ1-1; abundance: -; v_gene: TRBV6-2/TRBV6-3; d_gene: -; CDR3nt: TGTGCCAGCAGCGATGAGGGTCATCCAGTCACTGAAGCTTTCTTT; CDR3aa: CASSDEGHPVTEAFF
j_gene: TRBJ2-2; abundance: -; v_gene: TRBV5-1; d_gene: TRBD1; CDR3nt: TGCGCCAGCAGCTTGGTACAGGGGCAAAACACCGGGGAGCTGTTTTTT; CDR3aa: CASSLVQGQNTGELFF
j_gene: TRBJ1-4; abundance: -; v_gene: TRBV4-3; d_gene: -; CDR3nt: TGCGCCAGCAGCCAAGATTCGGGGGAGGGTAATGAAAAACTGTTTTTT; CDR3aa: CASSQDSGEGNEKLFF
j_gene: TRBJ2-5; abundance: -; v_gene: TRBV4-3; d_gene: TRBD2; CDR3nt: TGCGCCAGCAGCCAAGGAGAGGGACTAGCGGGAGGGGGGGAGACCCAGTACTTC; CDR3aa: CASSQGEGLAGGGETQYF
j_gene: TRBJ2-1; abundance: once; v_gene: TRBV5-4; d_gene: TRBD1; CDR3nt: TGTGCCAGCAGGGTTTGGGACAGGGAGCGGAATGAGCAGTTCTTC; CDR3aa: CASRVWDRERNEQFF
j_gene: TRBJ1-1; abundance: -; v_gene: TRBV11-2; d_gene: TRBD1; CDR3nt: TGTGCCAGCAGCTTAGACCGGGGACAGTTGAACACTGAAGCTTTCTTT; CDR3aa: CASSLDRGQLNTEAFF
j_gene: TRBJ1-3; abundance: -; v_gene: TRBV19; d_gene: -; CDR3nt: TGTGCCAGTAGTAACCTCGGGGGTTCTGGAAACACCATATATTTT; CDR3aa: CASSNLGGSGNTIYF
j_gene: TRBJ2-7; abundance: -; v_gene: TRBV7-2; d_gene: -; CDR3nt: TGTGCCAGCAGCTTAGATTCCCCAGCGAACGAGCAGTACTTC; CDR3aa: CASSLDSPANEQYF
j_gene: TRBJ1-2; abundance: once; v_gene: TRBV13; d_gene: TRBD1; CDR3nt: TGTGCCAGCAGCCGACGAATTAACAGGGGGCCCCAACCTCCCCAAGTATATGGCTACACCTTC; CDR3aa: CASSRRINRGPQPPQVYGYTF
j_gene: TRBJ2-4; abundance: -; v_gene: TRBV18; d_gene: -; CDR3nt: TGTGCCAGCTCACCTCGGGACATCCGTCGAAACATTCAGTACTTC; CDR3aa: CASSPRDIRRNIQYF
j_gene: TRBJ1-1; abundance: -; v_gene: TRBV28; d_gene: -; CDR3nt: TGTGCCAGCGCGAGCGGACTATTAGGCACTGAAGCTTTCTTT; CDR3aa: CASASGLLGTEAFF
j_gene: TRBJ1-1; abundance: once; v_gene: TRBV27; d_gene: TRBD1; CDR3nt: TGTGCCAGCAGTCCCACTGCCCTCGGCAGGGGGCGCGTTGGGTCTGAAGCTTTCTTT; CDR3aa: CASSPTALGRGRVGSEAFF
j_gene: TRBJ2-2; abundance: once; v_gene: TRBV15; d_gene: TRBD2; CDR3nt: TGTGCCACCAGCCTTAGGCGGGGGACCAACACCGGGGAGCTGTTTTTT; CDR3aa: CATSLRRGTNTGELFF
j_gene: TRBJ2-1; abundance: -; v_gene: TRBV19; d_gene: TRBD2; CDR3nt: TGTGCCAGTAGTATAGATAGCGGGAGTTACAATGAGCAGTTCTTC; CDR3aa: CASSIDSGSYNEQFF
j_gene: TRBJ1-6; abundance: -; v_gene: TRBV3-1/TRBV3-2; d_gene: TRBD1; CDR3nt: TGTGCCAGCAGCCCCGGGACAGGGAGAAATTCACCCCTCCACTTT; CDR3aa: CASSPGTGRNSPLHF
j_gene: TRBJ2-7; abundance: -; v_gene: TRBV5-4; d_gene: -; CDR3nt: TGTGCCAGCAGCTTCGATAGGACAGACTACGAGCAGTACTTC; CDR3aa: CASSFDRTDYEQYF
j_gene: TRBJ1-1; abundance: -; v_gene: TRBV7-2; d_gene: -; CDR3nt: TGTGCCAGCAGCCCCCGACAGCGCCTGGGCACTGAAGCTTTCTTT; CDR3aa: CASSPRQRLGTEAFF
j_gene: TRBJ2-1; abundance: -; v_gene: TRBV14; d_gene: -; CDR3nt: TGTGCCAGCAGCCAAGTAGGGGTCCTTAGGAATGAGCAGTTCTTC; CDR3aa: CASSQVGVLRNEQFF
j_gene: TRBJ1-1; abundance: -; v_gene: TRBV7-9; d_gene: TRBD1; CDR3nt: TGTGCCAGCAGCTTACCGTCCGGGACAGGGGGCGAAACTGAAGCTTTCTTT; CDR3aa: CASSLPSGTGGETEAFF
j_gene: TRBJ2-7; abundance: -; v_gene: TRBV5-4; d_gene: -; CDR3nt: TGTGCCAGCAGCTTGCAGGGCAGCCCATCCTACGAGCAGTACTTC; CDR3aa: CASSLQGSPSYEQYF
j_gene: TRBJ1-1; abundance: -; v_gene: TRBV5-6; d_gene: -; CDR3nt: TGTGCCAGCAGCGAACTTCGGGGGGACATGATGAACACTGAAGCTTTCTTT; CDR3aa: CASSELRGDMMNTEAFF
j_gene: TRBJ1-2; abundance: -; v_gene: TRBV30; d_gene: TRBD1; CDR3nt: TGTGCCTGGAGTCAGACAGGGTCTGGCTATGGCTACACCTTC; CDR3aa: CAWSQTGSGYGYTF
j_gene: TRBJ1-6; abundance: -; v_gene: TRBV7-2; d_gene: TRBD1; CDR3nt: TGTGCCAGCAGCTTCCGACAGGGAGGTTCACCCCTCCACTTT; CDR3aa: CASSFRQGGSPLHF
j_gene: TRBJ2-7; abundance: few; v_gene: TRBV5-4; d_gene: -; CDR3nt: TGTGCCAGCAGCTTGGCTGCAGGGTCCTACGAGCAGTACTTC; CDR3aa: CASSLAAGSYEQYF
j_gene: TRBJ2-3; abundance: -; v_gene: TRBV19; d_gene: TRBD2; CDR3nt: TGTGCCAGTAGTAACCACCCCTCACTAGCGGGGGGGCGTGATACGCAGTATTTT; CDR3aa: CASSNHPSLAGGRDTQYF
j_gene: TRBJ1-2; abundance: -; v_gene: TRBV5-1; d_gene: -; CDR3nt: TGCGCCAGCAGCCAGGGGACCGCTGAGGATGGCTACACCTTC; CDR3aa: CASSQGTAEDGYTF